Listed below are T cell receptor beta chains from one sample, sequenced in a study of CD4 T cells in relation to SARS-CoV-2 and coronaviruses. Here immunoSEQ multiplex PCR was the method, and the copy in TCRdb shows in-frame clones only, minus some. This table has 10,000 to 13,000 clones, over 70% appearing once. Sequences were obtained from naive CD4+ T cells from PBMCs. The receptor set was obtained from an adult with COVID-19. CDR3s include the opening cysteine and the closing phenylalanine or tryptophan. Fields, in order: J gene, V gene, D gene, clone size, CDR3 length, CDR3 DNA, CDR3 protein. A D gene is named only where the DNA matches it firmly. Size values are once, few and many counts, or a class for expanded clones, and some rows have none.

J: TRBJ1-5; V: TRBV18; D: NA; size: NA; length: 15; DNA: TGTGCCAGCTCCCAGGAAGGGCCCAGCAATCAGCCCCAGCATTTT; CDR3: CASSQEGPSNQPQHF
J: TRBJ1-6; V: TRBV21-1; D: NA; size: NA; length: 13; DNA: TGTGCCAGCAGAAACAAGGGGGATTCACCCCTCCACTTT; CDR3: CASRNKGDSPLHF
J: TRBJ2-1; V: TRBV6-4; D: NA; size: NA; length: 18; DNA: TGTGCCAGCAGTGAGAGGGACCTAAGACCCCCCCTGTACAATGAGCAGTTCTTC; CDR3: CASSERDLRPPLYNEQFF
J: TRBJ2-7; V: TRBV11-3; D: TRBD2; size: NA; length: 16; DNA: TGTGCCAGCAGCTGGCGACTAGCGGGGGGCAGATACGAGCAGTACTTC; CDR3: CASSWRLAGGRYEQYF
J: TRBJ2-5; V: TRBV9; D: NA; size: NA; length: 16; DNA: TGTGCCAGCAGCCCTCAGAGCTTCATCCTCCAAGAGACCCAGTACTTC; CDR3: CASSPQSFILQETQYF
J: TRBJ2-7; V: TRBV4-1; D: TRBD1; size: NA; length: 14; DNA: TGCGCCAGCAGCCGTCCGGGACAGGGGTACGAGCAGTACTTC; CDR3: CASSRPGQGYEQYF
J: TRBJ2-3; V: TRBV7-9; D: TRBD1; size: NA; length: 16; DNA: TGTGCCAGCGAGCTGGGGGACAGGGGTCTTACAGATACGCAGTATTTT; CDR3: CASELGDRGLTDTQYF
J: TRBJ1-3; V: TRBV4-3; D: NA; size: once; length: 16; DNA: TGCGCCAGCAGCCAAGACCCGGGGGCGATCGGAAACACCATATATTTT; CDR3: CASSQDPGAIGNTIYF
J: TRBJ2-3; V: TRBV7-9; D: NA; size: NA; length: 13; DNA: TGTGCCAGCAGGATATCCTCAGGGGATACGCAGTATTTT; CDR3: CASRISSGDTQYF
J: TRBJ2-1; V: TRBV28; D: NA; size: NA; length: 15; DNA: TGTGCCAGCACTAGAGGAGGGGCAGGGCGTAGGGAGCAGTTCTTC; CDR3: CASTRGGAGRREQFF
J: TRBJ2-1; V: TRBV7-2; D: TRBD1; size: NA; length: 15; DNA: TGTGCCAGCAGCTACGACAGGGGGGCCTACAATGAGCAGTTCTTC; CDR3: CASSYDRGAYNEQFF
J: TRBJ1-4; V: TRBV2; D: TRBD1; size: few; length: 16; DNA: TGTGCCAGCAGGAAAGGGCCGGACAGGGTAGTCGAAAAACTGTTTTTT; CDR3: CASRKGPDRVVEKLFF
J: TRBJ2-3; V: TRBV27; D: NA; size: NA; length: 15; DNA: TGTGCCAGCAGTCCCGGTAACGTTCAGGGTGATACGCAGTATTTT; CDR3: CASSPGNVQGDTQYF
J: TRBJ2-7; V: TRBV3-1/TRBV3-2; D: NA; size: NA; length: 14; DNA: TGTGCCAGCAGCACCCAGGGACACTCCTACGAGCAGTACTTC; CDR3: CASSTQGHSYEQYF
J: TRBJ2-7; V: TRBV28; D: NA; size: once; length: 14; DNA: TGTGCCAGCAGTTTAGCACAGGGCTCCTACGAGCAGTACTTC; CDR3: CASSLAQGSYEQYF
J: TRBJ2-7; V: TRBV11-2; D: TRBD2; size: NA; length: 15; DNA: TGTGCCAGCAGATCAGGGAGCGGGGTTTCCTACGAGCAGTACTTC; CDR3: CASRSGSGVSYEQYF
J: TRBJ1-6; V: TRBV5-1; D: NA; size: NA; length: 15; DNA: TGCGCCAGCAGCTTGGAGTGGACAGTGGATTCACCCCTCCACTTT; CDR3: CASSLEWTVDSPLHF
J: TRBJ2-2; V: TRBV11-3; D: NA; size: NA; length: 16; DNA: TGTGCCAGCAGCTTAGGGAGGGCCCCGAGGACCGGGGAGCTGTTTTTT; CDR3: CASSLGRAPRTGELFF
J: TRBJ1-1; V: TRBV2; D: NA; size: NA; length: 13; DNA: TGTGCCTCTCATAGGGAAATGAACACTGAAGCTTTCTTT; CDR3: CASHREMNTEAFF
J: TRBJ2-5; V: TRBV5-4; D: TRBD2; size: NA; length: 17; DNA: TGTGCCAGCAGCTTGATTGGTCGGGGGGGCGGGGAAGAGACCCAGTACTTC; CDR3: CASSLIGRGGGEETQYF
J: TRBJ2-1; V: TRBV3-1/TRBV3-2; D: TRBD2; size: NA; length: 14; DNA: TGTGCCAGCTCCGGGCGGGGGGGGTCCTATGAGCAGTTCTTC; CDR3: CASSGRGGSYEQFF
J: TRBJ2-2; V: TRBV5-1; D: NA; size: NA; length: 14; DNA: TGCGCCAGCAGTTCCACAGGGTTCACCGGGGAGCTGTTTTTT; CDR3: CASSSTGFTGELFF
J: TRBJ2-5; V: TRBV3-1/TRBV3-2; D: NA; size: NA; length: 13; DNA: TGTGCCAGCAGCCAATCTCGGGGCGGGACCCAGTACTTC; CDR3: CASSQSRGGTQYF
J: TRBJ1-6; V: TRBV30; D: NA; size: NA; length: 15; DNA: TGTGCCTGGAGTCATGCAGGGAGTTCTAATTCACCCCTCCACTTT; CDR3: CAWSHAGSSNSPLHF
J: TRBJ1-1; V: TRBV28; D: NA; size: few; length: 15; DNA: TGTGCCAGCAGTTTGACACTTTTAAAGGTCGCTGAAGCTTTCTTT; CDR3: CASSLTLLKVAEAFF
J: TRBJ2-7; V: TRBV6-6; D: NA; size: NA; length: 16; DNA: TGTGCCAGCAGTTACTCGCGGACCGAGAGCTCCTACGAGCAGTACTTC; CDR3: CASSYSRTESSYEQYF
J: TRBJ2-2; V: TRBV5-5; D: NA; size: NA; length: 15; DNA: TGTGCCAGCAGCCCGGACGGGGTTAACACCGGGGAGCTGTTTTTT; CDR3: CASSPDGVNTGELFF
J: TRBJ2-7; V: TRBV18; D: TRBD1; size: once; length: 16; DNA: TGTGCCAGCTCCAAGCGGACAGGGACATTAACGTACGAGCAGTACTTC; CDR3: CASSKRTGTLTYEQYF